Sequencing of this TCR beta chain was carried out in a study of T cell responses to AZD1222 COVID-19 vaccine. Study-wide points: Only a handful of AZD1222 recipients, more than five in all, had baseline seropositivity. Mostly white British, mostly female donors; authors suggested clonal diversity may be underestimated. Researchers report vaccine-associated CD4 TCRs spanning spike, with dominance at 160-218 and 743-854.

A note on this clone: Its cognate antigen is unknown.

This CDR3 region has 13 residues. Trimming removed 5 bases at V and 8 bases at J, with 16 bases between. Germline V lookup: CDR1 SGHDT, CDR2 YYEEEE. Sequenced by immunoSEQ multiplex PCR; TCRdb stores in-frame clones only, minus some. The top ten hold about 5% of the sample, which has fewer than 150,000 clones, roughly 91% seen once. The sample here was peripheral blood, taken 28 days after the second AZD1222 dose. This chain uses TRBV5-6 with TRBJ1-2, with a weak D call TRBD1 (6 bases). This receptor was identified in an adult who received the AZD1222 COVID-19 vaccine. The CDR3 DNA follows: TGTGCCAGCAGTTCGGACAGACTATTGGGCTACACCTTC. This encodes CASSSDRLLGYTF.